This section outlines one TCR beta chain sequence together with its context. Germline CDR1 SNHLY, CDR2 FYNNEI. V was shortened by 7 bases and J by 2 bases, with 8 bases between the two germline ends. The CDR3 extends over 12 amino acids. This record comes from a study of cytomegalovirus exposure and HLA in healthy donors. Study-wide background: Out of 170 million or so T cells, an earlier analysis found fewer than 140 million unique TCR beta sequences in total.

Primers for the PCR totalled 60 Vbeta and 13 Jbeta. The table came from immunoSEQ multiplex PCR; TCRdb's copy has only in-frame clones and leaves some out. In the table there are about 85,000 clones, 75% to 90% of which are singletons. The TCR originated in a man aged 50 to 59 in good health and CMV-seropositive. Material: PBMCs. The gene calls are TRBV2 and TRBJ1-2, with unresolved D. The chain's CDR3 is CASTNGNYGYTF. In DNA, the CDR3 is TGTGCCAGCACCAACGGGAACTATGGCTACACCTTC.